A selection of T cell receptor beta chains follows, all from one sample in a study of T cell changes during pregnancy in multiple sclerosis. The data were produced by immunoSEQ multiplex PCR, yet TCRdb's version contains in-frame clones alone and is incomplete. The data show tens of thousands of clones, almost 90% seen once. The sequencing here drew on CD4+ T cells from peripheral blood mononuclear cells, taken in the second trimester of pregnancy. The origin of the receptors is a female donor with multiple sclerosis, enrolled in a pregnancy study. The conserved cysteine and the conserved F or W are not part of the CDR3 here.

V gene	J gene	CDR3 length	CDR3 protein
TRBV5-4	TRBJ2-2	12	ASSLAGGPGELF
TRBV7-2	TRBJ2-5	11	ASSLRRVETQY
TRBV14	TRBJ2-3	12	ASSPSHPTDTQY
TRBV7-2	TRBJ2-5	13	ASSLASGTQETQY
TRBV5-1	TRBJ2-5	14	ASSLGLAGGEETQY
TRBV5-4	TRBJ1-1	13	ASSPGRLLNTEAF
TRBV6-6	TRBJ2-1	12	ASSYGTGGHEQF
TRBV5-1	TRBJ2-1	14	ASSLPSGSAYNEQF
TRBV5-6	TRBJ2-6	13	ASSTGGGGANVLT
TRBV7-8	TRBJ1-2	12	ASSLGDRNYGYT
TRBV5-1	TRBJ2-5	14	ASSGGTGGYQETQY
TRBV9	TRBJ2-2	13	ASSGTGGRTGELF
TRBV10-2	TRBJ2-7	11	ATKGPLLGQQY
TRBV28	TRBJ1-2	12	ASSFSGDVYGYT
TRBV28	TRBJ2-6	13	ASSPTGSGANVLT
TRBV28	TRBJ2-4	14	ASSLGQPLAKNIQY
TRBV15	TRBJ1-5	14	ATSRVGTASNQPQH
TRBV29-1	TRBJ2-1	16	SVEFTSGRSSSYNEQF
TRBV5-1	TRBJ2-5	11	ASSLLRQETQY
TRBV5-4	TRBJ2-1	13	ASDSYGREDNEQF
TRBV7-2	TRBJ2-7	14	ASSFGGLATNYEQY
TRBV11-2	TRBJ2-7	12	ASSPPGVVNEQY
TRBV14	TRBJ2-1	14	ASSQAHGLASGEQF
TRBV30	TRBJ2-5	12	AWSLSRVSETQY
TRBV5-4	TRBJ2-1	13	ASSLEAGGPYEQF
TRBV19	TRBJ2-5	11	ASSPGTQETQY
TRBV28	TRBJ1-2	11	ASSRTGGSGYT
TRBV27	TRBJ1-1	12	ASRRMTEGTEAF
TRBV5-4	TRBJ2-5	13	ASSVTGTRDETQY
TRBV5-6	TRBJ2-5	14	ASSEPRREVQETQY
TRBV5-1	TRBJ2-7	12	ASSLTGSSYEQY
TRBV9	TRBJ2-2	14	ASSAASGPNTGELF
TRBV11-2	TRBJ2-2	15	ASSLSSLAGSTGELF
TRBV18	TRBJ2-1	14	ASSPPELAGGNEQF
TRBV6-1	TRBJ2-2	9	ATAAFRELF
TRBV28	TRBJ1-5	11	ASGDRGNQPQH
TRBV6-5	TRBJ1-3	12	ASSYSVLENTIY
TRBV29-1	TRBJ1-5	11	SVGGRGNQPQH
TRBV2	TRBJ2-1	13	ASNPGLAGGDEQF
TRBV27	TRBJ2-1	13	ASSPGRGRYNEQF
TRBV28	TRBJ2-7	11	ASRAGGPEEQY
TRBV19	TRBJ2-2	13	ASSVKDRNTGELF
TRBV7-6	TRBJ2-7	15	ASSSPNRDRVIYEQY
TRBV7-8	TRBJ1-5	17	ASSSTRDRGRVGNQPQH
TRBV28	TRBJ2-2	15	ASIYGGVSQGSGELF
TRBV29-1	TRBJ2-3	13	SAWGVAGLGDTQY
TRBV6-6	TRBJ1-2	11	ASRTGGARGYT
TRBV5-5	TRBJ1-2	14	ASSLRPGQGFDGYT
TRBV4-1	TRBJ1-2	13	ASTRTGGTNYGYT
TRBV5-6	TRBJ2-7	12	ASSGGQGAGEQY
TRBV19	TRBJ1-1	12	ASSIEGRSTEAF
TRBV6-1	TRBJ1-3	13	ASSVTGGIGNTIY
TRBV5-1	TRBJ2-7	14	ASKFTTGTSVYEQY
TRBV4-3	TRBJ2-4	14	ASSLHPGGSGNIQY
TRBV28	TRBJ2-5	13	ASRATGGKQETQY
TRBV4-3	TRBJ2-7	14	ASSQEGTGSTDEQY